One and the same sample provided the 22 T cell receptor beta chains below, sequenced in a study of PD-L1 blockade in urothelial cancer. Profiled with immunoSEQ multiplex PCR; TCRdb holds only in-frame clones, not every one. The sample lists fewer than 65,000 clones; approximately 75% were seen once. The time point: pretreatment peripheral blood. The sample in question was PBMCs, obtained around atezolizumab (anti-PD-L1) treatment. These receptors originate from a man between 65 and 85 years old with urothelial cancer.

The chain employs TRBV10-3 and TRBJ2-5; TRBD2 is a possible D gene (6 bases). Trimming removed 0 bases from V and 4 bases from J, with 9 bases in between. Germline V gives CDR1 ENHRY, CDR2 SYGVKD. The CDR3 has 14 amino acids. The CDR3 DNA sequence: TGTGCCATCAGTGAGTCGCAAGCGGGAGAGACCCAGTACTTC. Its translation: CAISESQAGETQYF.

The table lists this clone with a count of one. The chain carries TRBV7-2 and TRBJ2-4; TRBD1 agrees at 8 bases. The germline CDR1 and CDR2 sequences are SGHTA and FQGNSA. The junction had 9 bases not matched to a gene; V was cut back by 5 bases and J by 6 bases. The CDR3 contains 15 residues. The CDR3 DNA sequence: TGTGCCAGCAGCCCGTCAGGGGGCCCTCGAAACATTCAGTACTTC. It yields the protein CASSPSGGPRNIQYF. Supplemented by reference TRBV7-2 and TRBJ2-4, the full variable domain reads GAGVSQSPSNKVTEKGKDVELRCDPISGHTALYWYRQSLGQGLEFLIYFQGNSAPDKSGLPSDRFSAERTGGSVSTLTIQRTQQEDSAVYLCASSPSGGPRNIQYFGAGTRLSVL.

This chain uses TRBV1 with TRBJ1-3; the table's D call, TRBD1, has no DNA check behind it. TRBV1 is flagged as a pseudogene. This CDR3 has 17 amino acids. The chain's CDR3 is CTSSQTSGQTFRNTIYF. The CDR3 bases are TGCACCAGCAGCCAGACGTCGGGACAGACTTTTCGAAACACCATATATTTT.

V is TRBV5-4 and J is TRBJ1-4; 7 nucleotides align to TRBD1. Germline CDR1 reads SGHNT; CDR2 reads YYREEE (reference sequence). V was clipped by 4 bases and J by 3 bases; unmatched bases: 6. The CDR3 has 15 amino acids. CDR3 nucleotides: TGTGCCAGCAGCGTGGCAGGGGGTGCTAATGAAAAACTGTTTTTT. This sequence encodes CASSVAGGANEKLFF.

The V and J genes are TRBV2 and TRBJ1-2, with 7 bases lining up with TRBD1. The CDR3 has 14 residues. Trimming removed 6 bases from V and 2 bases from J; junction bases left unmatched: 6. CDR1 SNHLY and CDR2 FYNNEI come from the germline V gene. The CDR3 DNA sequence: TGTGCCAGCAGGAGTTCGACAGGGAACTATGGCTACACCTTC. Translated: CASRSSTGNYGYTF.

V is TRBV13 and J is TRBJ2-2; 9 bases are shared with TRBD2. The CDR3 is made up of 16 amino acids. Germline V gene data show CDR1 as PRHDT and CDR2 as FYEKMQ (reference sequence). V shed 7 bases, J shed 0 bases, and the junction held 6 bases outside the gene matches. The CDR3 DNA follows: TGTGCCAGCACCCCAGCGGGAGGCGCGAACACCGGGGAGCTGTTTTTT. This translates into CASTPAGGANTGELFF.

This rearrangement joins TRBV10-3 to TRBJ1-1, with D unclear. CDR1 and CDR2 (germline): ENHRY, SYGVKD. This CDR3 contains 15 residues. Trimming took 0 bases from V and 4 from J, leaving 12 bases between them. CDR3 DNA: TGTGCCATCAGTGAGTCGTGGGATCGGGGCACTGAAGCTTTCTTT. Translated, it gives CAISESWDRGTEAFF.

The V and J genes are TRBV10-1 and TRBJ1-1; 9 nucleotides line up with TRBD1. CDR1 is WNHNN and CDR2 is SYGVQD in the germline V gene (reference sequence). J was trimmed by 6 bases and V by 4 bases; bases with no gene match: 3. The CDR3 is 13 amino acids. The CDR3 DNA is TGCGCCAGCAGTGTCACAGGGGGCTCTGAAGCTTTCTTT. This sequence encodes CASSVTGGSEAFF.

CDR3 sequence: CASSVRDRDFYEAFF. The CDR3 nucleotides read TGTGCCAGCAGCGTCCGGGACAGGGATTTTTATGAAGCTTTCTTT. The chain has TRBV7-9 and TRBJ1-1, with 9 nucleotides matching TRBD1. With V trimmed by 5 bases and J by 7 bases, 11 bases remained unmatched. Germline V gene sequence: CDR1 SEHNR, CDR2 FQNEAQ (reference sequence). CDR3 length: 15 residues.

The chain has TRBV30 and TRBJ1-3; no definite D call. The CDR3 runs 11 residues. Germline assignment: CDR1 GTSNPN and CDR2 SVGIG (reference sequence). Deletions cut 5 bases from V and 2 bases from J, with 4 bases between. This CDR3 reads CAWQTGNTIYF. The CDR3 nucleotides read TGTGCCTGGCAGACTGGAAACACCATATATTTT.

The chain uses TRBV29-1 and TRBJ1-1; TRBD1 is a possible D gene (6 bases). Germline CDR1 reads SQVTM; CDR2 reads ANQGSEA. The CDR3 spans 16 residues. V gave up 4 bases and J gave up 4 bases, with 22 bases separating them. The CDR3 loop is CSVVFGRRQQGTEAFF. CDR3 nucleotide sequence: TGCAGCGTTGTTTTCGGGAGGCGGCAACAGGGCACTGAAGCTTTCTTT.

This clone was detected once. The chain uses TRBV4-2 and TRBJ2-3; maybe TRBD1 (6 bases). The germline gives CDR1 LGHNA, CDR2 YNFKEQ. Trimming left V 6 bases short and J 0 bases short, with 7 bases between. There are 13 residues in the CDR3. CDR3 DNA sequence: TGTGCCAGCAGAGGACAGAGCACAGATACGCAGTATTTT. Translation: CASRGQSTDTQYF.

The genes are TRBV5-4 and TRBJ2-7; TRBD2 matches 8 bases. This CDR3 contains 15 residues. Germline V gene data show CDR1 as SGHNT and CDR2 as YYREEE (reference sequence). The junction had 2 bases not matched to a gene; V was cut back by 0 bases and J by 0 bases. The CDR3 is CASSLVLAGSYEQYF. The DNA of the CDR3 is TGTGCCAGCAGCTTGGTTCTAGCGGGCTCCTACGAGCAGTACTTC.

This chain connects TRBV29-1 to TRBJ2-3; the D gene is possibly TRBD2 (6 bases). The CDR3 consists of 15 residues. V dropped 6 bases and J dropped 2 bases, with 18 bases sitting between them. Germline CDR1 is SQVTM and CDR2 is ANQGSEA. The DNA of the CDR3 is TGCAGCGTCGGGTGGGACTCTCCCCCCACAGATACGCAGTATTTT. Translation: CSVGWDSPPTDTQYF.

The chain uses TRBV27 and TRBJ2-7, with no clear D. V dropped 0 bases and J dropped 3 bases, with 9 bases sitting between them. This CDR3 is built from 14 residues. From germline, CDR1 is MNHEY and CDR2 SMNVEV (reference sequence). The CDR3 nucleotides are TGTGCCAGCAGTTTATCCAAGAATAGCTACGAGCAGTACTTC. Translation gives CASSLSKNSYEQYF.

The V call is TRBV6-5, the J call TRBJ2-7; possibly TRBD1 for D (6 bases). Trimming removed 4 bases from V and 3 bases from J, with 16 bases in between. The CDR3 covers 15 residues. The germline V gene has CDR1 MNHEY and CDR2 SVGAGI. The CDR3 sequence: CASSSPWTANYEQYF. CDR3 nucleotides: TGTGCCAGCAGTTCCCCTTGGACAGCCAACTACGAGCAGTACTTC.

The chain joins TRBV4-1 to TRBJ2-1; 9 bases line up with TRBD1. The CDR3 loop spans 21 amino acids. After removal of 1 base from V and 3 bases from J, the junction contained 19 bases not matched to a gene. Germline CDR1 is MGHRA and CDR2 is YSYEKL. This CDR3 reads CASSQAPRSRPGQGNYNEQFF. The CDR3 DNA reads as TGCGCCAGCAGCCAAGCTCCCAGATCAAGGCCGGGACAGGGAAACTACAATGAGCAGTTCTTC.

The chain joins TRBV6-5 to TRBJ1-2; D not resolved. The germline V and J ends were trimmed by 0 bases and 7 bases, with 18 bases remaining between them. This CDR3 comprises 16 residues. Germline-derived CDR1 and CDR2 are MNHEY and SVGAGI. The CDR3 DNA follows: TGTGCCAGCAGTTACTCGACGGTCGTCCGCGGGCGTGGCTACACCTTC. It translates to CASSYSTVVRGRGYTF.

V usage is TRBV7-3 and J usage is TRBJ2-3, with a possible D match to TRBD2 (6 bases). V was cut by 5 bases and J by 0 bases, with 15 bases left in between. This CDR3 is 16 amino acids long. Germline V gene data show CDR1 as SGHTA and CDR2 as FQGTGA. The CDR3 is CASSPNGGTSTDTQYF. The CDR3 coding sequence is TGTGCCAGCAGCCCCAACGGGGGTACTAGCACAGATACGCAGTATTTT.

J is TRBJ2-3 and V is TRBV9, with D tentatively TRBD1 (6 bases). V lost 4 bases to trimming and J lost 4 bases, with 28 bases between them. CDR1 is SGDLS, CDR2 YYNGEE, per germline. The CDR3 sequence is 19 residues long. The chain's CDR3 is CASSSRRIEKTGYADTQYF. The CDR3, as DNA: TGTGCCAGCAGCTCCCGCAGGATCGAGAAAACAGGGTATGCAGATACGCAGTATTTT.

The chain combines TRBV27 with TRBJ1-1; D perhaps matches TRBD1 (5 bases). V lost 5 bases and J 0 bases, leaving 19 bases between the germline ends. Per germline, CDR1 MNHEY and CDR2 SMNVEV (reference sequence). The length of the CDR3 is 17 residues. Here the CDR3 reads CASSHFGGVDMNTEAFF. The CDR3 coding sequence is TGTGCCAGCAGTCATTTTGGGGGGGTTGACATGAACACTGAAGCTTTCTTT.

This chain connects TRBV5-4 to TRBJ2-2; D perhaps matches TRBD2 (7 bases). V was shortened by 7 bases and J by 7 bases, with 11 bases between the two germline ends. The CDR3 runs to 12 residues. From germline, CDR1 is SGHNT and CDR2 YYREEE (reference sequence). The CDR3 DNA reads as TGTGCCAGCGCAGGGGAGGGCGGGGAGCTGTTTTTT. This sequence encodes CASAGEGGELFF.